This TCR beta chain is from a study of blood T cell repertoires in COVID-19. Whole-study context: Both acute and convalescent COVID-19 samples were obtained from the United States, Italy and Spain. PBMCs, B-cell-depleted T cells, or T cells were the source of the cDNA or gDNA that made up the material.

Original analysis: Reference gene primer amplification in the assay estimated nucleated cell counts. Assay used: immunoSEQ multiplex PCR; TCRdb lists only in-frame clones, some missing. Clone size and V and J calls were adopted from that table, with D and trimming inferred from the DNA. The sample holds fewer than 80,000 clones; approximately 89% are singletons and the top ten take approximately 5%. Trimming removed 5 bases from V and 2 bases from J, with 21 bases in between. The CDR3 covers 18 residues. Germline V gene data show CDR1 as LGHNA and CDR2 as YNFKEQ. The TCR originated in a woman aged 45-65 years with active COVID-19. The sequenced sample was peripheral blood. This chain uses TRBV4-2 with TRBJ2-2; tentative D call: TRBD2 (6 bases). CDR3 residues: CASSDGGVSGPNTGELFF. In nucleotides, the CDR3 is TGTGCCAGCAGCGACGGTGGTGTCAGCGGGCCTAACACCGGGGAGCTGTTTTTT.